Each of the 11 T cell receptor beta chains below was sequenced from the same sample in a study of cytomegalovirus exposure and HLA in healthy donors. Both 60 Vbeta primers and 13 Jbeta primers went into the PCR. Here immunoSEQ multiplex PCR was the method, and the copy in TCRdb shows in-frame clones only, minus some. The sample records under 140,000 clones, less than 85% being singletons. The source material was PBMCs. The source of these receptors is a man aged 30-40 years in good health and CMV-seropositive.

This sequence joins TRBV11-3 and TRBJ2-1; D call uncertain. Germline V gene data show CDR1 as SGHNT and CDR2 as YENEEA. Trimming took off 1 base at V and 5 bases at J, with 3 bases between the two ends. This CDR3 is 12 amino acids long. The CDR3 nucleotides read TGTGCCAGCAGCTTAGGTAACAATGAGCAGTTCTTC. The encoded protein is CASSLGNNEQFF.

CDR3 in amino acids: CAWRKRGGRQETQYF. For the CDR3, the DNA is TGTGCCTGGAGGAAGCGGGGGGGCCGGCAAGAGACCCAGTACTTC. The chain uses TRBV30 and TRBJ2-5, with TRBD2 matching 10 bases. The CDR3 has 15 residues. Germline CDR1 reads GTSNPN; CDR2 reads SVGIG (reference sequence). J gave up 2 bases and V 3 bases, and 6 bases lay outside the gene matches.

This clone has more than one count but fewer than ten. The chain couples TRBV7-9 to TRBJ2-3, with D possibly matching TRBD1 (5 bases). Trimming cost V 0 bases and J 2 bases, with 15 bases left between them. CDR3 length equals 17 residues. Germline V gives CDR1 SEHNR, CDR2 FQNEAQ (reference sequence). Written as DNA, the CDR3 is TGTGCCAGCAGCTTAGCACTCGCGACAGTCAACACAGATACGCAGTATTTT. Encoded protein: CASSLALATVNTDTQYF.

CDR3 DNA: TGTGCCAGCAGTTGGGGGGTCTCCTACGAGCAGTACTTC. Encoded protein: CASSWGVSYEQYF. The V gene is TRBV6-5, the J gene TRBJ2-7; a weak D match, TRBD2 (6 bases). Germline loops: CDR1 MNHEY, CDR2 SVGAGI. V shed 4 bases and J shed 0 bases, with 7 bases lying between them. The CDR3 is made up of 13 amino acids.

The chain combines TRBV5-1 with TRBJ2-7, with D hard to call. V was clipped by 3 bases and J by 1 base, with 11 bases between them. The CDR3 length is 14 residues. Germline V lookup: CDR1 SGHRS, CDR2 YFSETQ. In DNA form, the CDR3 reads TGCGCCAGCAGCTCTCGCGACTCTTCCTACGAGCAGTACTTC. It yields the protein CASSSRDSSYEQYF.

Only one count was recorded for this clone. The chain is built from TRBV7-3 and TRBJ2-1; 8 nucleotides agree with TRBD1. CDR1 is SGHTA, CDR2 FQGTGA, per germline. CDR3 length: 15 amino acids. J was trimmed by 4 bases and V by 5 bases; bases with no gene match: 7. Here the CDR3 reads CASSGQGVPYNEQFF. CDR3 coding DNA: TGTGCCAGCAGCGGACAGGGTGTTCCGTACAATGAGCAGTTCTTC.

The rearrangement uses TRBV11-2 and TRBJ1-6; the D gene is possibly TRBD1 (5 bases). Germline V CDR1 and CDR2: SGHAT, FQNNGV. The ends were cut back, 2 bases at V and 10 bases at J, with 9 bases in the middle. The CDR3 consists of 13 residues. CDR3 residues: CASSLPGFSPLHF. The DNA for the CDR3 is TGTGCCAGCAGCTTACCAGGGTTCTCACCCCTCCACTTT.

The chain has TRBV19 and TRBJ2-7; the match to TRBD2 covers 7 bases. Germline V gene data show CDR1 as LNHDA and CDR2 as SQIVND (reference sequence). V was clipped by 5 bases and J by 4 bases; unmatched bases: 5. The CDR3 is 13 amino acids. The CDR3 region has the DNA TGTGCCAGTAGTGCGGGCGGGGGTTACGAGCAGTACTTC. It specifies CASSAGGGYEQYF.

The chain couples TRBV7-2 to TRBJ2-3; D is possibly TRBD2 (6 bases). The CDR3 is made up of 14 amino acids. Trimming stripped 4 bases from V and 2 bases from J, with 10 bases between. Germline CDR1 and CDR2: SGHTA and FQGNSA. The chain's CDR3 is CASSWGGTTDTQYF. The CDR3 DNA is TGTGCCAGCAGCTGGGGCGGGACCACAGATACGCAGTATTTT.

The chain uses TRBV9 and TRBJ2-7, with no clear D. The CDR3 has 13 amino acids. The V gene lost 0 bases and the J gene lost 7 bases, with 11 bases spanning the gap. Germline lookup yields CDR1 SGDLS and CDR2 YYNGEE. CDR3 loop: CASSVGLVGEQYF. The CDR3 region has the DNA TGTGCCAGCAGCGTAGGACTTGTCGGGGAGCAGTACTTC.

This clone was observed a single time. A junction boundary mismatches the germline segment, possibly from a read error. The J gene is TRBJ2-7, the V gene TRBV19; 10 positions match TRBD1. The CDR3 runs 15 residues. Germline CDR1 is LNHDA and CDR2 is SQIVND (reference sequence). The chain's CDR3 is CAGSMGGQGAYEQYF. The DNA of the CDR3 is TGTGCCGGTAGTATGGGAGGACAGGGGGCCTACGAGCAGTACTTC.